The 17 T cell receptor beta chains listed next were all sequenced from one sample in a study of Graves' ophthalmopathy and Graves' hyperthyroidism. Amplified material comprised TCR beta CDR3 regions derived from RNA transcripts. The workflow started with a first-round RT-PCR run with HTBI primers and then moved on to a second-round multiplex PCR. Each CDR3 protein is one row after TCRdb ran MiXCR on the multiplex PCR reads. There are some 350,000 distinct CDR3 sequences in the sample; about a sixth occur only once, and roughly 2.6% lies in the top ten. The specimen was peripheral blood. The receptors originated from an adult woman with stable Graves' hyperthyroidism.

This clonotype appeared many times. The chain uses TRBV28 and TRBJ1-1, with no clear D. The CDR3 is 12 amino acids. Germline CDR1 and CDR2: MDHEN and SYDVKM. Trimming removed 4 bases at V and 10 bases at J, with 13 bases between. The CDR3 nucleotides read TGTGCCAGCAGTTCCAACAAGCGGGCAGCTTTCTTT. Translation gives CASSSNKRAAFF.

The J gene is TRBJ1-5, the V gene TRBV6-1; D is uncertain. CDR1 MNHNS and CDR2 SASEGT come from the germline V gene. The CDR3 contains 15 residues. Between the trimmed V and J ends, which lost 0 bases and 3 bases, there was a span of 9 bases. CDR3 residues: CASSEAKHHNQPQHF. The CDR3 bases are TGTGCCAGCAGTGAAGCGAAGCACCACAATCAGCCCCAGCATTTT.

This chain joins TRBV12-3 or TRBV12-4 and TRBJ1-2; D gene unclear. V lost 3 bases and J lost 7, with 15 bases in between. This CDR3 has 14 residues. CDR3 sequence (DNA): TGTGCCAGCAGTTTTCCCCCGGCGTTAGGTGGCTACACCTTC. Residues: CASSFPPALGGYTF.

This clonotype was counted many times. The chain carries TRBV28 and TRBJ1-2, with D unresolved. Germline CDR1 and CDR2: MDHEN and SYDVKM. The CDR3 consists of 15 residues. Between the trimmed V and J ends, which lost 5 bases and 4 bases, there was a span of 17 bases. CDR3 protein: CASSTMDVVPYGYTF. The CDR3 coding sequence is TGTGCCAGCAGTACCATGGACGTGGTTCCCTATGGCTACACCTTC.

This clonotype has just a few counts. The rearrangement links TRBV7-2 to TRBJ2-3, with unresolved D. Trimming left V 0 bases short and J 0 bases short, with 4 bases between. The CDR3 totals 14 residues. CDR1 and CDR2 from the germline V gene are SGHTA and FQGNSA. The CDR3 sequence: CASSLALSTDTQYF. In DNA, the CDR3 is TGTGCCAGCAGCTTAGCGTTAAGCACAGATACGCAGTATTTT.

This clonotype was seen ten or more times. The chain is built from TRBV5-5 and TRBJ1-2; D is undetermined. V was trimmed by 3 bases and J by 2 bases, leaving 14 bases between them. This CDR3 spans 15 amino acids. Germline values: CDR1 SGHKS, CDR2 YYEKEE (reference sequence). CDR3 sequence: CASSSEEGWNYGYTF. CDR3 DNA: TGTGCCAGCAGCTCCGAGGAGGGTTGGAACTATGGCTACACCTTC. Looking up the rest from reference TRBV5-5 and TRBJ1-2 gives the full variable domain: DAGVTQSPTHLIKTRGQQVTLRCSPISGHKSVSWYQQVLGQGPQFIFQYYEKEERGRGNFPDRFSARQFPNYSSELNVNALLLGDSALYLCASSSEEGWNYGYTFGSGTRLTVV.

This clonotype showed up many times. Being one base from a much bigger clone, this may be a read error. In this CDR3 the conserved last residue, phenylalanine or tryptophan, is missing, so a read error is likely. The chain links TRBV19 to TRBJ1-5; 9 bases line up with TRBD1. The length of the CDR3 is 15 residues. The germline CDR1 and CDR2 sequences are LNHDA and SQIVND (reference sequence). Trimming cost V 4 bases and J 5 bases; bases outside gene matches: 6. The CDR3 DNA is TGTGCCAGTAGTAGGGACAGGGTTGGGTATCAGCCCCAGCATCTT. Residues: CASSRDRVGYQPQHL.

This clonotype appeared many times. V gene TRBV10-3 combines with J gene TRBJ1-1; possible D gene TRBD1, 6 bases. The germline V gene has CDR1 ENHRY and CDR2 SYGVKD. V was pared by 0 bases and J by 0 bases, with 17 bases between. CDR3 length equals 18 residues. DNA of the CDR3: TGTGCCATCAGTGAGTCGATGAGGGACACAGGGATGAACACTGAAGCTTTCTTT. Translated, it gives CAISESMRDTGMNTEAFF.

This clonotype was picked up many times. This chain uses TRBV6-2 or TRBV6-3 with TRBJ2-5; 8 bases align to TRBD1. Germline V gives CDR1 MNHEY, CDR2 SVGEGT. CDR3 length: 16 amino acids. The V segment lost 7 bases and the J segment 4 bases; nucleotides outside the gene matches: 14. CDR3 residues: CASKLPRTGPTETQYF. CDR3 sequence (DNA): TGTGCCAGCAAACTTCCTCGGACAGGGCCCACAGAGACCCAGTACTTC.

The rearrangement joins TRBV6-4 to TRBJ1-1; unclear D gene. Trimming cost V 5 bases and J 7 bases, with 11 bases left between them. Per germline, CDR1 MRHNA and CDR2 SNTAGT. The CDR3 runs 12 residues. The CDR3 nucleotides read TGTGCCAGCAGTTTCGGGGTAGATGAAGCTTTCTTT. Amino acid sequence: CASSFGVDEAFF.

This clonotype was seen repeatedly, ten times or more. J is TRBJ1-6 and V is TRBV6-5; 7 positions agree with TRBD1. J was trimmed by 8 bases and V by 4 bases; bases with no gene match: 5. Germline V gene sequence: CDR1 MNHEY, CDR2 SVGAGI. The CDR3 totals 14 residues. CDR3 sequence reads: CASSFRGRDSPLHF. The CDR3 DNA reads TGTGCCAGCAGTTTTAGGGGGCGGGATTCACCCCTCCACTTT.

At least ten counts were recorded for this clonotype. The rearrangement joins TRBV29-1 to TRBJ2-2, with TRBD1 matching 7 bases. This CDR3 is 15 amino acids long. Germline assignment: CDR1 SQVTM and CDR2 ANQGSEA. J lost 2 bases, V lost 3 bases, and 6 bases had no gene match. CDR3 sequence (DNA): TGCAGCGTTGAGGGTCGACAGGGAAACACCGGGGAGCTGTTTTTT. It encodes CSVEGRQGNTGELFF.

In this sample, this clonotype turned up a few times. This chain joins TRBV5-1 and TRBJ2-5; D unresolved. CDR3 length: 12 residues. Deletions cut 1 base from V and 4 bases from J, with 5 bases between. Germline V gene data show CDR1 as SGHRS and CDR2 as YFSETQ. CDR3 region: CASSLNGETQYF. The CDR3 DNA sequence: TGCGCCAGCAGCTTGAACGGAGAGACCCAGTACTTC. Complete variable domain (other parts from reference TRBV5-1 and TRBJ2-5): KAGVTQTPRYLIKTRGQQVTLSCSPISGHRSVSWYQQTPGQGLQFLFEYFSETQRNKGNFPGRFSGRQFSNSRSEMNVSTLELGDSALYLCASSLNGETQYFGPGTRLLVL.

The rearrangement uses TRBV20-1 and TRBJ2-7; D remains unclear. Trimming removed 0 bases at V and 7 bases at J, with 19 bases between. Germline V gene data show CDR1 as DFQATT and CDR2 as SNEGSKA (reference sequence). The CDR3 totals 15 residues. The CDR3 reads CSARDPPVAFGEQYF. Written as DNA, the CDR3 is TGCAGTGCTAGAGATCCACCAGTGGCCTTCGGGGAGCAGTACTTC.

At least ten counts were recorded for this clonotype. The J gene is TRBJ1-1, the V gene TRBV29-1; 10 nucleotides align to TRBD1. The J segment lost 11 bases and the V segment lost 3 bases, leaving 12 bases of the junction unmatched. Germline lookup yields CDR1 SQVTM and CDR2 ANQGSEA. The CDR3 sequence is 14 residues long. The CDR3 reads CSVDDRGLPFAAFF. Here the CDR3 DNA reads TGCAGCGTTGATGACAGGGGGCTTCCTTTCGCTGCTTTCTTT. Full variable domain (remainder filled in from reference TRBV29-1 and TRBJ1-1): SAVISQKPSRDICQRGTSLTIQCQVDSQVTMMFWYRQQPGQSLTLIATANQGSEATYESGFVIDKFPISRPNLTFSTLTVSNMSPEDSSIYLCSVDDRGLPFAAFFGQGTRLTVV.

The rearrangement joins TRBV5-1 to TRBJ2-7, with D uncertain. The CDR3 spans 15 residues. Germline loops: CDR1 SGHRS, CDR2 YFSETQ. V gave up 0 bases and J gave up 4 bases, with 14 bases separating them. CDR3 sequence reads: CASSLGTTQIYEQYF. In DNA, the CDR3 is TGCGCCAGCAGCTTGGGCACTACCCAAATTTACGAGCAGTACTTC.

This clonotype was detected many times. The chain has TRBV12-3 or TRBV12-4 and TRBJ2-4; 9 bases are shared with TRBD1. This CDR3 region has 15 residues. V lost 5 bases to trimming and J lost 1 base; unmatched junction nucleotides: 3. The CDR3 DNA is TGTGCCAGCAGTAACAGGGGGCTCGCCAAAAACATTCAGTACTTC. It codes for CASSNRGLAKNIQYF.